The 3 T cell receptor beta chains given below trace back to one sample, sequenced in a study of human T cells and chemical hapten exposure. TCRdb used MiXCR to reprocess the RACE reads, holding one entry per CDR3 protein. The sample contains tens of thousands of distinct CDR3 sequences, roughly 8.8% of which appear only once. Stated time point: pre-sensitization, week 0. Regarding treatment: therapeutic diphenylcyclopropenone sensitization with weekly scalp DPC. Sequenced here: whole blood, sampled in connection with sensitization to the hapten diphenylcyclopropenone (DPC). The receptors come from a woman in her 40s with alopecia areata. Some clones in this sample may be carry-over from other donors' samples.

This clonotype was counted between two and nine times. The chain recombines TRBV18 with TRBJ2-3; TRBD2 might be the D (5 bases). The CDR3 runs to 13 residues. CDR1 is KGHSH and CDR2 is LQKENI in the germline V gene. The V end was cut by 5 bases, the J end by 2 bases, with 8 bases between. CDR3 sequence (DNA): TGTGCCAGCTCATACCGGGACACAGATACGCAGTATTTT. Translation gives CASSYRDTDTQYF.

In this sample, this clonotype turned up a few times. The V call is TRBV29-1, the J call TRBJ1-1; D remains unclear. V shed 8 bases and J shed 3 bases, with 4 bases lying between them. This CDR3 spans 9 amino acids. In germline, CDR1 is SQVTM, CDR2 ANQGSEA. Written as DNA, the CDR3 is TGCAGCACGGACACTGAAGCTTTCTTT. It specifies CSTDTEAFF.

Ten or more counts support this clonotype. This chain uses TRBV28 with TRBJ1-2, with D possibly TRBD1 on 5 matching bases. CDR3 length equals 14 residues. Germline V gene sequence: CDR1 MDHEN, CDR2 SYDVKM. V was pared by 4 bases and J by 4 bases, with 13 bases between. The CDR3 here is CASSSGTAGYGYTF. The CDR3 DNA is TGTGCCAGCAGTTCGGGGACGGCTGGCTATGGCTACACCTTC.